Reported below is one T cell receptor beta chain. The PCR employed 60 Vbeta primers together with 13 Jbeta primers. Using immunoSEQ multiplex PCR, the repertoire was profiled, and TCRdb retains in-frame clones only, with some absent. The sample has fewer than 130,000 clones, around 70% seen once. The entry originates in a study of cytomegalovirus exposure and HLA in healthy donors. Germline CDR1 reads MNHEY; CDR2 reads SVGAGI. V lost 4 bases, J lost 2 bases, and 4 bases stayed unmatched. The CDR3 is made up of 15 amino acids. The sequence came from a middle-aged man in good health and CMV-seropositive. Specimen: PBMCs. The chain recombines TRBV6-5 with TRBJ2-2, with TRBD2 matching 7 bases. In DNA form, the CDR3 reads TGTGCCAGCAGTTCCCCGGGGGGAAACACCGGGGAGCTGTTTTTT. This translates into CASSSPGGNTGELFF.